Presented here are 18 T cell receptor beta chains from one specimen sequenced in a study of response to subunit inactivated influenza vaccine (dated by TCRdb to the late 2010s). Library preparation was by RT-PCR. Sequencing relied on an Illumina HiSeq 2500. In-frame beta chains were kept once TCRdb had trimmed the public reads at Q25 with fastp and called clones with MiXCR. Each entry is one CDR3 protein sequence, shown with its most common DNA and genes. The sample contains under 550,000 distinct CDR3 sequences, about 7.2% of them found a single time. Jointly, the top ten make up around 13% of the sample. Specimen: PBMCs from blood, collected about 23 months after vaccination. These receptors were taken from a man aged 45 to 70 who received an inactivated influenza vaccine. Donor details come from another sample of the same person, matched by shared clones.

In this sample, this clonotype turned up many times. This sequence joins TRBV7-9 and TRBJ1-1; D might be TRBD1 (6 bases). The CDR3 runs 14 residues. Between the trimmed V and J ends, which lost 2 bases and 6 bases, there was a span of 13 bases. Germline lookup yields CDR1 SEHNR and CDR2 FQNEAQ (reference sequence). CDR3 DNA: TGTGCCAGCAGCTTATGGTCGGGACACGCTGAAGCTTTCTTT. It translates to CASSLWSGHAEAFF.

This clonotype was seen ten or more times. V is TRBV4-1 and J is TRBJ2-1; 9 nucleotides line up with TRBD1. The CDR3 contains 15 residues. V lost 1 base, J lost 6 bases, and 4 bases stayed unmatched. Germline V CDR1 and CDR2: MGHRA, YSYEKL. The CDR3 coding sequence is TGCGCCAGCAGCCAAGCGACAGGGGGAAGCAATGAGCAGTTCTTC. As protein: CASSQATGGSNEQFF.

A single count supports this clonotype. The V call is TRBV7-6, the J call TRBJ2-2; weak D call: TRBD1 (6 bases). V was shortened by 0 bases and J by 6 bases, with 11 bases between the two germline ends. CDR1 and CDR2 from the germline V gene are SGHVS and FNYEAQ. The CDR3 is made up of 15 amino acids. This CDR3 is CASSLAPAGAGELFF. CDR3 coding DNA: TGTGCCAGCAGCTTAGCGCCCGCAGGGGCCGGGGAGCTGTTTTTT.

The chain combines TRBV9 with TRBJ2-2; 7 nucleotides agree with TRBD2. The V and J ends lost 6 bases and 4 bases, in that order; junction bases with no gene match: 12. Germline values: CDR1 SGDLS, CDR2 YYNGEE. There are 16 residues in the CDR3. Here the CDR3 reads CASTTPFGGGTGELFF. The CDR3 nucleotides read TGTGCCAGCACCACCCCCTTTGGCGGGGGCACCGGGGAGCTGTTTTTT.

Here the CDR3 reads CASSPLSVAGSYNEQFF. The CDR3 nucleotides are TGTGCCAGCTCACCACTTTCTGTGGCAGGCTCCTACAATGAGCAGTTCTTC. The chain is built from TRBV18 and TRBJ2-1, with D unclear. CDR3 size: 17 residues. The V and J ends lost 1 base and 0 bases respectively, with 13 bases between them. Germline CDR1 and CDR2: KGHSH and LQKENI.

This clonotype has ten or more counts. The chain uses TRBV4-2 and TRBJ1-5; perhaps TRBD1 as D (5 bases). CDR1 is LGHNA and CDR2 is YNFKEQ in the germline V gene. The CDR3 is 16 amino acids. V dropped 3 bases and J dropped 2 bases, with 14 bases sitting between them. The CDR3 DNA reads TGTGCCAGCAGCCAGGGACTAGCGGGAGGCAATCAGCCCCAGCATTTT. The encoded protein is CASSQGLAGGNQPQHF.

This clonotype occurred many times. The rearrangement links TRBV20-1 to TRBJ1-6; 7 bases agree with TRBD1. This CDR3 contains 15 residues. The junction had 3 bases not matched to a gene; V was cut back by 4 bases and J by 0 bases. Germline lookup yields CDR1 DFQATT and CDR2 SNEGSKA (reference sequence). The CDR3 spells CSANRQGSYNSPLHF. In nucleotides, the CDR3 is TGCAGTGCTAACCGACAGGGCTCCTATAATTCACCCCTCCACTTT.

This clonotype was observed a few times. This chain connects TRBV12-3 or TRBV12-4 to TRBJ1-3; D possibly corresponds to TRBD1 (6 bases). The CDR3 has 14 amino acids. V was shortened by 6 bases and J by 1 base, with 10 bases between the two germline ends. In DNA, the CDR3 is TGTGCCAGCAGACCAACAGGGTCTGGAAACACCATATATTTT. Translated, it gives CASRPTGSGNTIYF.

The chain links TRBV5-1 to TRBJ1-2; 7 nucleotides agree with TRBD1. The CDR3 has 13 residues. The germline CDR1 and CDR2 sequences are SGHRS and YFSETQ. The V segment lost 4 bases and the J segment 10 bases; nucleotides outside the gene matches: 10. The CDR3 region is CASSRTGDVVYTF. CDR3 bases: TGCGCCAGCAGCCGCACAGGGGACGTTGTCTACACCTTC.

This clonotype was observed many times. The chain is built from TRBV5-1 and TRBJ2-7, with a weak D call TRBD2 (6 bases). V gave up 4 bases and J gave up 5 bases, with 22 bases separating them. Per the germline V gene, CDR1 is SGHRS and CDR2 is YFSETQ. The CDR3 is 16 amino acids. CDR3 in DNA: TGCGCCAGCAGCCCAGCACAGGCGGGATCCGCAGACGAGCAGTACTTC. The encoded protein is CASSPAQAGSADEQYF.

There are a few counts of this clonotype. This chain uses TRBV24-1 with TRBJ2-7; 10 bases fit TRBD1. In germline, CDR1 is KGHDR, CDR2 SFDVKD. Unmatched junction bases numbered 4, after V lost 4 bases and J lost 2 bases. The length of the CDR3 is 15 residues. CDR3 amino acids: CATSDPGTGAYEQYF. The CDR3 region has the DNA TGTGCCACCAGTGACCCCGGGACAGGGGCCTACGAGCAGTACTTC.

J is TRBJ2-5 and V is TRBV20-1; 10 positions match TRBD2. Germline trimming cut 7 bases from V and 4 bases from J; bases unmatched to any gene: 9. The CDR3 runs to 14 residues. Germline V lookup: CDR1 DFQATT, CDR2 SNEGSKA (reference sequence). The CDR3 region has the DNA TGCAGTGGTGAGCGGGAGGGCGTTAGAGAGACCCAGTACTTC. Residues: CSGEREGVRETQYF.

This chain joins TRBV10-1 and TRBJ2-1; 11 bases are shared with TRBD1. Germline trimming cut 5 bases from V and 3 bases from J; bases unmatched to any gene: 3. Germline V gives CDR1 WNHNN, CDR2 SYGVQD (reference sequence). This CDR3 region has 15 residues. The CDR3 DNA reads TGCGCCAGCAGTCGGGGACAGGGGGTCTACAATGAGCAGTTCTTC. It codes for CASSRGQGVYNEQFF.

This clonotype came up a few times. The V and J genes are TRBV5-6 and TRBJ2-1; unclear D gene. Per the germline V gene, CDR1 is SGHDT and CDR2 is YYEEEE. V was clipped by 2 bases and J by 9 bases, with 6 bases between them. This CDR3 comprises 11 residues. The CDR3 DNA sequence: TGTGCCAGCAGCTTCGCGGCTGAGCAGTTCTTC. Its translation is CASSFAAEQFF. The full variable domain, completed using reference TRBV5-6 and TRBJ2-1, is DAGVTQSPTHLIKTRGQQVTLRCSPKSGHDTVSWYQQALGQGPQFIFQYYEEEERQRGNFPDRFSGHQFPNYSSELNVNALLLGDSALYLCASSFAAEQFFGPGTRLTVL.

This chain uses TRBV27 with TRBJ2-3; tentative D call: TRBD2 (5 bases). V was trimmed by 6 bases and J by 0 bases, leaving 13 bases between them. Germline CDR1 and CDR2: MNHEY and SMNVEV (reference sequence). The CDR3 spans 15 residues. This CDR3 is CASSPGVTSTDTQYF. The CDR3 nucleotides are TGTGCCAGCAGCCCCGGGGTAACTAGCACAGATACGCAGTATTTT.

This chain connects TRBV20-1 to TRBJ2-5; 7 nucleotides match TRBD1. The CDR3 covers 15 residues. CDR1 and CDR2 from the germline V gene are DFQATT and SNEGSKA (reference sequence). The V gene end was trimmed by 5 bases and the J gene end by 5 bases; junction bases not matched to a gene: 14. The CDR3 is CSAPHRPRGFETQYF. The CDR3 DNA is TGCAGTGCTCCCCACCGTCCCAGGGGGTTTGAGACCCAGTACTTC.

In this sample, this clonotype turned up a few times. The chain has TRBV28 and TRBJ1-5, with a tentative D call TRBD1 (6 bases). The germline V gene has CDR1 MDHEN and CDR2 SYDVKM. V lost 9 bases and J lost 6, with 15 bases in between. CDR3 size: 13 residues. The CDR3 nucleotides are TGTGCCAGTAGAGACAGGAAAGTTCAGCCCCAGCATTTT. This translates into CASRDRKVQPQHF.

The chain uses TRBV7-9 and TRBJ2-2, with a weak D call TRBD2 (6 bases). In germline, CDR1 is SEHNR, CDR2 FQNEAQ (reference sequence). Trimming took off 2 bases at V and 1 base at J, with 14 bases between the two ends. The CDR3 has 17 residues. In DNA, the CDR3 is TGTGCCAGCAGCTTATTGTTCGGGGGTCTGAACACCGGGGAGCTGTTTTTT. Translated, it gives CASSLLFGGLNTGELFF.